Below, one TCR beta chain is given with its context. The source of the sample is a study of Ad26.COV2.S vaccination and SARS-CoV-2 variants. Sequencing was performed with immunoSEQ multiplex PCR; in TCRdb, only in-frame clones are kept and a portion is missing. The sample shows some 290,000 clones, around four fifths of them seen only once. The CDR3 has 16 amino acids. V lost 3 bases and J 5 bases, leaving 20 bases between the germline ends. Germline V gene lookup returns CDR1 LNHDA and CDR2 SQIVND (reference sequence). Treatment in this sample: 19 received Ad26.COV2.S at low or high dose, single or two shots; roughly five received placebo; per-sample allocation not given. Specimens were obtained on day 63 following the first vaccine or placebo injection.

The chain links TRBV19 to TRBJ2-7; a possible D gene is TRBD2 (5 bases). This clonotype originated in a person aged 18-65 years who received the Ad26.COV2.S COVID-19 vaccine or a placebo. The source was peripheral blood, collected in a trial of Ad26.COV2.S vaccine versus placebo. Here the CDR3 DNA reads TGTGCCAGTAGTATGTCCATCGTCGGGGTTGCCCACGAGCAGTACTTC. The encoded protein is CASSMSIVGVAHEQYF.